This T cell receptor (beta chain) came from a study of cytomegalovirus exposure and HLA in healthy donors. Notes on the study in general: In terms of immune exposure information, only CMV serostatus was available. Researchers reported from a later analysis that most CMV-associated TCR beta chains appeared HLA-restricted.

PCR primers comprised 60 Vbeta and 13 Jbeta primers. In the authors' workflow: Later, an analysis found tens of millions of unique TCR beta chains, and some 10 million of these were shared. Clones were sequenced by immunoSEQ multiplex PCR, and TCRdb holds only the in-frame ones, with some missing. The DNA was the basis for D and trimming; V, J and clone size are from that table. Altogether about 160,000 clones are present, roughly 80% being singletons, with the ten largest covering approximately 7%. Healthy bone marrow donors formed the donor group. A note on this clone: Its antigen is unknown.

The CDR3 spans 18 residues. The trim removed 1 base at V and 4 bases at J, leaving 8 bases unmatched. CDR1 LGHNA and CDR2 YSLEER come from the germline V gene. Sequenced material: PBMCs. The origin of this receptor is a young woman in good health and CMV-seropositive. The V gene is TRBV4-3, the J gene TRBJ2-2, with TRBD2 matching over 11 bases. The chain's CDR3 is CASSQASFLAGGTGELFF. CDR3 DNA sequence: TGCGCCAGCAGCCAAGCCTCATTTCTAGCGGGGGGCACCGGGGAGCTGTTTTTT.